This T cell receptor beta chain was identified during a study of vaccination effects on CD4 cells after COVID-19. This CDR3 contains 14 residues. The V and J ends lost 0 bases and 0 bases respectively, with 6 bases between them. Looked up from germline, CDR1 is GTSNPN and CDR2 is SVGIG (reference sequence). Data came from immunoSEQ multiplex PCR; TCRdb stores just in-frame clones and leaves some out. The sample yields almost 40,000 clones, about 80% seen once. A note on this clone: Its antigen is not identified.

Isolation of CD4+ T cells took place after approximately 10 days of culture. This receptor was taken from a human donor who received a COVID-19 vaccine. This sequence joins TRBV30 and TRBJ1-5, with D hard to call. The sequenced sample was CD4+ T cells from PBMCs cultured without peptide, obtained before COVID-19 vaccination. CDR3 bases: TGTGCCTGGAGTGTACAACTTAGCAATCAGCCCCAGCATTTT. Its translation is CAWSVQLSNQPQHF.